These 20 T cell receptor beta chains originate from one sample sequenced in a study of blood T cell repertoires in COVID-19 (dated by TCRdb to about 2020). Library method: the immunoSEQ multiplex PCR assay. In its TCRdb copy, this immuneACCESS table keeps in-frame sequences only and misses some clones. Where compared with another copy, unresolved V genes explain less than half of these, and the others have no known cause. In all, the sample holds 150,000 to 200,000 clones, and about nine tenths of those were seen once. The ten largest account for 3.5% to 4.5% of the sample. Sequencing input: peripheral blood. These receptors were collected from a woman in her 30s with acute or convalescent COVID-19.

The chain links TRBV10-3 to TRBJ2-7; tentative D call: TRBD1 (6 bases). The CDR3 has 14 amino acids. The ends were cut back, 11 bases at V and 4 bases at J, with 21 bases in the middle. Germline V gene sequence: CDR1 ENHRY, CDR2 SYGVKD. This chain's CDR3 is CAPRTVREIYEQYF. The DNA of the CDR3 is TGTGCCCCAAGGACAGTCCGCGAAATTTACGAGCAGTACTTC.

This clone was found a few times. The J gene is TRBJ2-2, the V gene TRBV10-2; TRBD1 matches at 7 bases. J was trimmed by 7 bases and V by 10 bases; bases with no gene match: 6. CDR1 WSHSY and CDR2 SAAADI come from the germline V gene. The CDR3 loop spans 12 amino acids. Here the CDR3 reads CAISRQGGELFF. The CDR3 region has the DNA TGCGCCATCTCGAGACAGGGCGGGGAGCTGTTTTTT.

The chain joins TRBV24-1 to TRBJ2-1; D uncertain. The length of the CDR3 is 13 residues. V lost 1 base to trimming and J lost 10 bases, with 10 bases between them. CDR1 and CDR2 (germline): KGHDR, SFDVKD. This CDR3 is CATSDFAQSEQFF. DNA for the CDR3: TGTGCCACCAGTGATTTCGCCCAAAGCGAGCAGTTCTTC.

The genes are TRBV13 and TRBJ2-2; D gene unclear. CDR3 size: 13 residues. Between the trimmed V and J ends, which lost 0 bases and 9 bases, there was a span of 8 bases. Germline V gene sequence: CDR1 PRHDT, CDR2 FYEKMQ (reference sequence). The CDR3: CASSLGLTWELFF. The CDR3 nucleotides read TGTGCCAGCAGCTTAGGCCTGACTTGGGAGCTGTTTTTT.

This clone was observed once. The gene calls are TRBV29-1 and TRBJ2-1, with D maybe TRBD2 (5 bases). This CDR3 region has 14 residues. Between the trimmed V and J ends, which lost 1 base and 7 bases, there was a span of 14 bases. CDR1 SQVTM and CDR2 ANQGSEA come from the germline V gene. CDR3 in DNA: TGCAGCGTTGAAGGAGGGTCGGGCGGGAATGAGCAGTTCTTC. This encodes CSVEGGSGGNEQFF.

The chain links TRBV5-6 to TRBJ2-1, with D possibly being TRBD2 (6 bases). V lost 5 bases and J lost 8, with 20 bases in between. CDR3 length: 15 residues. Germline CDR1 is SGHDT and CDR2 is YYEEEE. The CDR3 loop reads CASSPGGLASDEQFF. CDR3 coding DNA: TGTGCCAGCAGTCCAGGAGGTCTAGCGTCCGATGAGCAGTTCTTC.

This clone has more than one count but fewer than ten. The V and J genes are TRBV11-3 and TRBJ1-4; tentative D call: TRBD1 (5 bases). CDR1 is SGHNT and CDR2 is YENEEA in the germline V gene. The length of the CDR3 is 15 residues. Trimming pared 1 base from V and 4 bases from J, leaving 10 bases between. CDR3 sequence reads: CASSLGDSHNEKLFF. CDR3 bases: TGTGCCAGCAGCTTAGGAGACAGCCATAATGAAAAACTGTTTTTT.

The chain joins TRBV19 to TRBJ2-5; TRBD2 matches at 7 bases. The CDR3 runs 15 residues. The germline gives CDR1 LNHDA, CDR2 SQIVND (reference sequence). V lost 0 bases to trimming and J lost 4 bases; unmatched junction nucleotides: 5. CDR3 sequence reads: CASSIEAGWGETQYF. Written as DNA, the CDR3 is TGTGCCAGTAGTATAGAAGCGGGATGGGGAGAGACCCAGTACTTC.

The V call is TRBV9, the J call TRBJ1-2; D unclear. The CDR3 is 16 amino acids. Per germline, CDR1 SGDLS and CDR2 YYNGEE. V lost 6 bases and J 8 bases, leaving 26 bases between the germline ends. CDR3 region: CASTSTAWGENGGYTF. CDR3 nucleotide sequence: TGTGCCAGCACCTCCACGGCGTGGGGAGAAAATGGCGGCTACACCTTC.

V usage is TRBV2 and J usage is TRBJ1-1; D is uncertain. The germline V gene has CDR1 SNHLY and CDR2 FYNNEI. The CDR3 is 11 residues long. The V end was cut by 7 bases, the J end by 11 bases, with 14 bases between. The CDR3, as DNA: TGTGCCAGCATCCCAACAGCGGGCGCTTTCTTT. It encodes CASIPTAGAFF. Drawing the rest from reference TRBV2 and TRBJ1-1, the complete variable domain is EPEVTQTPSHQVTQMGQEVILRCVPISNHLYFYWYRQILGQKVEFLVSFYNNEISEKSEIFDDQFSVERPDGSNFTLKIRSTKLEDSAMYFCASIPTAGAFFGQGTRLTVV.

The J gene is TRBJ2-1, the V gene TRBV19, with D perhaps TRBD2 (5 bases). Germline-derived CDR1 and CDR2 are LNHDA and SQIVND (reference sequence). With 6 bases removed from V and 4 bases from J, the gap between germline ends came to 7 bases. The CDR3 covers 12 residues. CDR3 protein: CASRDWYNEQFF. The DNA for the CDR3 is TGTGCCAGTAGGGACTGGTACAATGAGCAGTTCTTC. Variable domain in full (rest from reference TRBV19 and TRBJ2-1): DGGITQSPKYLFRKEGQNVTLSCEQNLNHDAMYWYRQDPGQGLRLIYYSQIVNDFQKGDIAEGYSVSREKKESFPLTVTSAQKNPTAFYLCASRDWYNEQFFGPGTRLTVL.

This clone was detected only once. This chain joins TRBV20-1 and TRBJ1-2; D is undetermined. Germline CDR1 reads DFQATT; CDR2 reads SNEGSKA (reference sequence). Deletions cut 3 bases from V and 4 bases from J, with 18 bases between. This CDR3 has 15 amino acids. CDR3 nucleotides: TGCAGTGCTAGTGGAGGGATCGATAGGGTCTATGGCTACACCTTC. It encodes CSASGGIDRVYGYTF.

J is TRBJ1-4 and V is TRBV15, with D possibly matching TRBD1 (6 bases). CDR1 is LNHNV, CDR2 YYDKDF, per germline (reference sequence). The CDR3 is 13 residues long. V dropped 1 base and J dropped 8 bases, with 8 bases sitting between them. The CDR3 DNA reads TGTGCCACCAGCAGAGGGGGGGGCGAAAAACTGTTTTTT. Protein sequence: CATSRGGGEKLFF.

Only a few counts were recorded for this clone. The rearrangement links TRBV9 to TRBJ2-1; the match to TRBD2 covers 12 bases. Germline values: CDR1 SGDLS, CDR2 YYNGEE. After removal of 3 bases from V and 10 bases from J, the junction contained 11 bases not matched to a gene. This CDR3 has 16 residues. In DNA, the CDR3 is TGTGCCAGCAGCGCAGCTAGCGGGAGGGCCGGGGAGGAGCAGTTCTTC. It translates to CASSAASGRAGEEQFF.

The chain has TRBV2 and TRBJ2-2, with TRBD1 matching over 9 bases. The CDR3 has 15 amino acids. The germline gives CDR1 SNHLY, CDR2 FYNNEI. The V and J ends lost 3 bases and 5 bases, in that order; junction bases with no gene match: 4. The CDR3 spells CASSESGTGTGELFF. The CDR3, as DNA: TGTGCCAGCAGTGAGTCGGGGACAGGGACCGGGGAGCTGTTTTTT.

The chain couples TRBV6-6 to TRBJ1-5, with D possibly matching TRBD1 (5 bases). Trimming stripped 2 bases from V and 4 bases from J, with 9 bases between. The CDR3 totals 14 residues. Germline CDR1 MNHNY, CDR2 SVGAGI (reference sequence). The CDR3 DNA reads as TGTGCCAGCAGTTACCTTAGGGGTAATCAGCCCCAGCATTTT. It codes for CASSYLRGNQPQHF.

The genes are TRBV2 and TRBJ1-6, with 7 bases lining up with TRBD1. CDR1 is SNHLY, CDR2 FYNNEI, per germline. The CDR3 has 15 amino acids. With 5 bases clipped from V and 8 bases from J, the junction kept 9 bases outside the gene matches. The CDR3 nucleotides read TGTGCCAGCAGTACACAGGGGTTTGGGGATTCACCCCTCCACTTT. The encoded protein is CASSTQGFGDSPLHF.

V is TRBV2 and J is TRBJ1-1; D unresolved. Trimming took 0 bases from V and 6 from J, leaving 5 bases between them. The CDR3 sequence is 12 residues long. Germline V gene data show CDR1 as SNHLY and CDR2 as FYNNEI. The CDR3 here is CASSEAAAEAFF. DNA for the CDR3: TGTGCCAGCAGTGAAGCGGCAGCTGAAGCTTTCTTT. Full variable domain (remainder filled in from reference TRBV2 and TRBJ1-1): EPEVTQTPSHQVTQMGQEVILRCVPISNHLYFYWYRQILGQKVEFLVSFYNNEISEKSEIFDDQFSVERPDGSNFTLKIRSTKLEDSAMYFCASSEAAAEAFFGQGTRLTVV.

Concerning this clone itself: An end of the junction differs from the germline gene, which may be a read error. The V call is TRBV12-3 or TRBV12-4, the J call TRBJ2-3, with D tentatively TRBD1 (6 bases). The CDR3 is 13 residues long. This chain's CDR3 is CASSKPGHLYAGF. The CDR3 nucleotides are TGTGCCAGCAGCAAACCGGGACATCTATATGCCGGATTT.

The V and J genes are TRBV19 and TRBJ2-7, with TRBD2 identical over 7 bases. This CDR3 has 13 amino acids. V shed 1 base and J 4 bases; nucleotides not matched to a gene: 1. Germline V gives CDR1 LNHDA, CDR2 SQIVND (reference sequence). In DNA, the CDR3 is TGTGCCAGTAGTATAGCGGGGGGTTACGAGCAGTACTTC. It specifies CASSIAGGYEQYF.